These 20 T cell receptor beta chains originate from one sample sequenced in a study of regulatory T cells in long-lasting Graves disease. CDR3 regions were amplified by Arm-PCR using iRepertoire HTBI primers to build TCR beta libraries. TCRdb processed the multiplex PCR reads anew with MiXCR; each CDR3 protein has one entry. The sample gives some 450,000 distinct CDR3 sequences, about 20% of which show up once; around 24% is in the top ten. Time point noted: persistent/refractory GD, antithyroid drugs over 5 years with positive TRAb. Isolated PBMC RNA provided the starting material for the TCR library. Sample: peripheral blood mononuclear cells (PBMCs), taken when the disease was refractory, from a patient treated with antithyroid drugs. These receptors came from a female donor with Graves disease.

There are a few counts of this clonotype. The V and J genes are TRBV5-6 and TRBJ2-5; 7 bases align to TRBD1. This CDR3 contains 13 residues. Germline V CDR1 and CDR2: SGHDT, YYEEEE. Trimming took 4 bases from V and 4 from J; bases not matched to a gene: 4. CDR3 residues: CASSIAGGETQYF. The CDR3 region has the DNA TGTGCCAGCAGCATCGCAGGGGGAGAGACCCAGTACTTC.

CDR3 in amino acids: CASSVGAGDTYEQYF. In DNA form, the CDR3 reads TGTGCCAGCAGCGTAGGGGCAGGGGATACCTACGAGCAGTACTTC. V is TRBV9 and J is TRBJ2-7; weak D call: TRBD1 (6 bases). The germline CDR1 and CDR2 sequences are SGDLS and YYNGEE. CDR3 size: 15 residues. Trimming took 0 bases from V and 2 from J, leaving 12 bases between them. The variable domain in full, completed from reference TRBV9 and TRBJ2-7, reads DSGVTQTPKHLITATGQRVTLRCSPRSGDLSVYWYQQSLDQGLQFLIQYYNGEERAKGNILERFSAQQFPDLHSELNLSSLELGDSALYFCASSVGAGDTYEQYFGPGTRLTVT.

This clonotype was detected many times. The chain employs TRBV3-1 and TRBJ2-5; TRBD1 might be the D (5 bases). The CDR3 has 16 amino acids. Germline CDR1 is LGHDT and CDR2 is YNNKEL (reference sequence). The ends were cut back, 1 base at V and 0 bases at J, with 12 bases in the middle. The CDR3 bases are TGTGCCAGCAGCCAAGCGGTCAGGGTGTACCAAGAGACCCAGTACTTC. Residues: CASSQAVRVYQETQYF.

This clonotype was seen repeatedly, ten times or more. The J gene is TRBJ1-1, the V gene TRBV28; D uncertain. This CDR3 region has 15 residues. V shed 4 bases and J shed 0 bases, with 12 bases lying between them. The germline CDR1 and CDR2 sequences are MDHEN and SYDVKM. The CDR3 bases are TGTGCCAGCAGTTCTTACAGTGACATGAACACTGAAGCTTTCTTT. It translates to CASSSYSDMNTEAFF.

In this sample, this clonotype turned up many times. The V and J genes are TRBV7-8 and TRBJ1-5; D is undetermined. Deletions cut 2 bases from V and 4 bases from J, with 9 bases between. The germline gives CDR1 SGHVS, CDR2 FQNEAQ. The CDR3 is 14 amino acids. CDR3 sequence (DNA): TGTGCCAGCAGCTTACGGGGAGCTAATCAGCCCCAGCATTTT. This sequence encodes CASSLRGANQPQHF.

This clonotype was recorded a few times. The chain employs TRBV20-1 and TRBJ1-4; unclear D gene. V shed 1 base and J shed 0 bases, with 6 bases lying between them. The germline V gene encodes CDR1 DFQATT and CDR2 SNEGSKA (reference sequence). The CDR3 runs 14 residues. Here the CDR3 DNA reads TGCAGTGCTAGAGTTCGTGCAACTAATGAAAAACTGTTTTTT. The encoded protein is CSARVRATNEKLFF.

This clonotype was found a few times. The rearrangement joins TRBV7-2 to TRBJ1-5; 8 positions match TRBD1. V was pared by 5 bases and J by 6 bases, with 9 bases of the junction left unmatched. This CDR3 spans 15 amino acids. Germline lookup yields CDR1 SGHTA and CDR2 FQGNSA. CDR3 loop: CASSREGQGIQPQHF. For the CDR3, the DNA is TGTGCCAGCAGCAGAGAAGGACAGGGCATTCAGCCCCAGCATTTT.

The rearrangement uses TRBV20-1 and TRBJ1-5, with D tentatively TRBD1 (5 bases). Germline CDR1 reads DFQATT; CDR2 reads SNEGSKA (reference sequence). V lost 0 bases, J lost 4 bases, and 7 bases lay in between. CDR3 length: 13 amino acids. In DNA form, the CDR3 reads TGCAGTGCTAGAGAAAAGGGGAATCAGCCCCAGCATTTT. Its protein product is CSAREKGNQPQHF.

This clonotype came up a few times. This chain connects TRBV7-8 to TRBJ2-2; possible D gene TRBD1, 6 bases. Germline V gene data show CDR1 as SGHVS and CDR2 as FQNEAQ. This CDR3 spans 17 amino acids. Trimming shortened V by 4 bases and J by 4 bases, and 19 bases separated the two germline ends. The CDR3 DNA sequence: TGTGCCAGCAGCTACCGGGGCAGGACAGTCATCACCGGGGAGCTGTTTTTT. Translation gives CASSYRGRTVITGELFF.

This chain uses TRBV5-6 with TRBJ1-2; the match to TRBD1 covers 8 bases. Germline CDR1 is SGHDT and CDR2 is YYEEEE. V was clipped by 2 bases and J by 8 bases; unmatched bases: 5. The CDR3 sequence is 13 residues long. CDR3 in amino acids: CASSFTTGEGYTF. CDR3 nucleotides: TGTGCCAGCAGCTTTACGACAGGGGAAGGCTACACCTTC.

In its sample, this clonotype was seen a few times. V and J are TRBV19 and TRBJ1-5; D is undetermined. Trimming removed 4 bases from V and 0 bases from J, with 10 bases in between. The CDR3 is 15 amino acids. Germline values: CDR1 LNHDA, CDR2 SQIVND (reference sequence). The DNA for the CDR3 is TGTGCCAGTAGTACTTGGGTAGGTAGCAATCAGCCCCAGCATTTT. Its protein product is CASSTWVGSNQPQHF.

The genes are TRBV30 and TRBJ1-2, with D maybe TRBD1 (5 bases). The CDR3 is made up of 12 amino acids. V was cut by 5 bases and J by 13 bases, with 20 bases left in between. Germline CDR1 GTSNPN, CDR2 SVGIG (reference sequence). CDR3 in DNA: TGTGCCTGGGGTCCCGACAGACCCGTCACCACCTTC. Protein: CAWGPDRPVTTF.

This clonotype has a handful of counts. The chain recombines TRBV6-1 with TRBJ2-6; D is unresolved. The CDR3 sequence is 14 residues long. CDR1 and CDR2 (germline): MNHNS, SASEGT. V dropped 2 bases and J dropped 7 bases, with 9 bases sitting between them. The CDR3 nucleotides are TGTGCCAGCAGTGAACCCATCCGCGCCAACGTCCTGACTTTC. It yields the protein CASSEPIRANVLTF.

This clonotype was observed at least ten times. The genes are TRBV2 and TRBJ2-7, with a weak D call TRBD2 (5 bases). The length of the CDR3 is 15 residues. Germline lookup yields CDR1 SNHLY and CDR2 FYNNEI. Trimming stripped 4 bases from V and 2 bases from J, with 15 bases between. CDR3 sequence: CASSVRGLGTYEQYF. As DNA, the CDR3 is TGTGCCAGCAGTGTCAGAGGACTGGGAACCTACGAGCAGTACTTC.

This clonotype was observed many times. The V and J genes are TRBV29-1 and TRBJ1-2; D is possibly TRBD1 (5 bases). Germline assignment: CDR1 SQVTM and CDR2 ANQGSEA. Trimming took 6 bases from V and 5 from J, leaving 13 bases between them. The length of the CDR3 is 12 residues. The CDR3 DNA sequence: TGCAGCGTGGGGGGTACGGTTTATGGCTACACCTTC. Translation: CSVGGTVYGYTF. The full variable domain, rest sourced from reference TRBV29-1 and TRBJ1-2, is SAVISQKPSRDICQRGTSLTIQCQVDSQVTMMFWYRQQPGQSLTLIATANQGSEATYESGFVIDKFPISRPNLTFSTLTVSNMSPEDSSIYLCSVGGTVYGYTFGSGTRLTVV.

The chain joins TRBV29-1 to TRBJ1-2, with 10 bases matching TRBD1. Germline assignment: CDR1 SQVTM and CDR2 ANQGSEA. V dropped 5 bases and J dropped 2; count of bases not matched to a gene: 2. The length of the CDR3 is 13 residues. CDR3 residues: CSVPDRGNYGYTF. DNA of the CDR3: TGCAGCGTTCCGGACAGGGGGAACTATGGCTACACCTTC.

Notes on this clonotype: In this CDR3 the conserved last residue, phenylalanine or tryptophan, is missing, so a read error is likely. This chain's CDR3 is CASSEGPAPSYEQYL. CDR3 nucleotides: TGTGCCAGCAGTGAAGGGCCTGCCCCCTCCTACGAGCAGTACCTC. V is TRBV2 and J is TRBJ2-7; D is uncertain. Germline-derived CDR1 and CDR2 are SNHLY and FYNNEI. V was pared by 1 base and J by 0 bases, with 10 bases between. This CDR3 region has 15 residues.

The sample holds one count of this clonotype. The chain links TRBV7-2 to TRBJ2-3; 8 positions agree with TRBD1. Germline CDR1 and CDR2: SGHTA and FQGNSA. The CDR3 loop spans 17 amino acids. V lost 0 bases to trimming and J lost 1 base; unmatched junction nucleotides: 6. In nucleotides, the CDR3 is TGTGCCAGCAGCTTAGCCGACAGGGGCGTGGGCACAGATACGCAGTATTTT. Amino acids: CASSLADRGVGTDTQYF.

This clonotype was counted ten times or more. This rearrangement joins TRBV6-1 to TRBJ1-1, with D unresolved. V was shortened by 5 bases and J by 7 bases, with 8 bases between the two germline ends. The CDR3 contains 11 residues. Germline V CDR1 and CDR2: MNHNS, SASEGT. The CDR3 sequence: CASSLTNEAFF. The CDR3 nucleotides are TGTGCCAGCAGTCTTACAAATGAAGCTTTCTTT.

The J gene is TRBJ1-1, the V gene TRBV25-1; 9 positions match TRBD1. This CDR3 has 14 residues. Germline trimming cut 6 bases from V and 3 bases from J; bases unmatched to any gene: 5. CDR1 MGHDK and CDR2 SYGVNS come from the germline V gene. Written as DNA, the CDR3 is TGTGCCAGCAGGGAAAACAGGGGGCACACTGAAGCTTTCTTT. Protein: CASRENRGHTEAFF.